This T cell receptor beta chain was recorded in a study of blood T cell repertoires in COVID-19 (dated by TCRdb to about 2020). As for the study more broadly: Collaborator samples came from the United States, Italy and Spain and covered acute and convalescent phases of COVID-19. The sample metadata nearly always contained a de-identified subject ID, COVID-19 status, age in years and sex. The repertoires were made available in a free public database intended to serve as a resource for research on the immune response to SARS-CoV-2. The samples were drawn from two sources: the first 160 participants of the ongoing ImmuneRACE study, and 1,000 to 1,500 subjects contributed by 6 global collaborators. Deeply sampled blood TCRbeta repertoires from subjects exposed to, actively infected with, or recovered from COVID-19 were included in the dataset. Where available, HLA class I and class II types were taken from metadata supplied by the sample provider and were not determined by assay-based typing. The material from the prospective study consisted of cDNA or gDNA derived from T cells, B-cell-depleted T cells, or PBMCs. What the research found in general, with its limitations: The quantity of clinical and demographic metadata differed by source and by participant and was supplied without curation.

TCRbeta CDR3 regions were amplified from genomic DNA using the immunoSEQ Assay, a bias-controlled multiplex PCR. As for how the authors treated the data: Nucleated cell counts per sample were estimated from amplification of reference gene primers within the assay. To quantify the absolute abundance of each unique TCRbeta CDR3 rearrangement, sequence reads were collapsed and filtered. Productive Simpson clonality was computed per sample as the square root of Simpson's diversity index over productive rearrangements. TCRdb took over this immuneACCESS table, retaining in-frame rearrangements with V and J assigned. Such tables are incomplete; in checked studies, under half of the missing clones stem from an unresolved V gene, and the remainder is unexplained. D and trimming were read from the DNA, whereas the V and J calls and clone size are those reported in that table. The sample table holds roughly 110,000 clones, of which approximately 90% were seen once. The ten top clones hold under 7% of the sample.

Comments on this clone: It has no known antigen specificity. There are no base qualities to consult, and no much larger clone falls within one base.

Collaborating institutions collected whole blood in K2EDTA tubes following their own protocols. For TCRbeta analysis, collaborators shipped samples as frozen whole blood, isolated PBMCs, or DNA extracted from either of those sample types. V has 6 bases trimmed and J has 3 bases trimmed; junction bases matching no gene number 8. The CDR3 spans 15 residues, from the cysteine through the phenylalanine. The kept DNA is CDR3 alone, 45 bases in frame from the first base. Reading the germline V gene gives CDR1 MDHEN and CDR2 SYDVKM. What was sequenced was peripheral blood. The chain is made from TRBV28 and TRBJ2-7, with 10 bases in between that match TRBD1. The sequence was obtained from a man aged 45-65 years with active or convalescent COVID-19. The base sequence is TGTGCCAGCAGATCAGACAGGGGGCGGATCTACGAGCAGTACTTC. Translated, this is CASRSDRGRIYEQYF. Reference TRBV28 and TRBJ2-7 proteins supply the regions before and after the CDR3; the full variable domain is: DVKVTQSSRYLVKRTGEKVFLECVQDMDHENMFWYRQDPGLGLRLIYFSYDVKMKEKGDIPEGYSVSREKKERFSLILESASTNQTSMYLCASRSDRGRIYEQYFGPGTRLTVT.